This TCR beta chain appears in the sequencing data of a study of shared clonotypes between healthy human individuals. This CDR3 has 13 amino acids. CDR1 is MGHRA, CDR2 YSYEKL, per germline. Trimming cost V 2 bases and J 5 bases, with 9 bases left between them. Of note for this clone: The antigen remains undetermined.

Study conclusions and caveats: Sharing across a handful of donors was seen in around 5% of naive CD4 clonotypes.

Some clones are missing from TCRdb's copy, which holds only in-frame ones; the method was immunoSEQ multiplex PCR. The sample carries approximately 2.4 million clones, 90% to 96% recorded once. The receptor was derived from a man younger than 30 in good health. Sample: naive CD4+ T cells sorted from blood. Subset reported: CD45RA+ positively selected. This rearrangement joins TRBV4-1 to TRBJ1-1; D is perhaps TRBD1 (6 bases). The CDR3 sequence: CASSQQGRTEAFF. DNA of the CDR3: TGCGCCAGCAGCCAACAGGGGAGAACTGAAGCTTTCTTT.